A selection of T cell receptor beta chains follows, all from one sample in a study of OX40 agonist ivuxolimab in advanced cancers. TCRdb keeps only in-frame clones here, not all; method: immunoSEQ multiplex PCR. Here the sample spans some 79,000 clones, approximately 88% being singletons. Specimen: CD4+ or CD8+ T cells sorted from blood, collected in a trial of the OX40 agonist ivuxolimab. These TCRs come from an adult with an advanced solid tumor such as melanoma, head and neck, liver or kidney cancer. Both conserved end residues are part of each CDR3. Each record gives: clone size, D gene, J gene, V gene, CDR3 protein, CDR3 DNA. A D gene is named only where the DNA matches it firmly. Expanded clones are given a class, and other clones once, few, many or no size at all.

>-|TRBD2|TRBJ2-1|TRBV28
CASSTTGGPYEQFF
TGTGCCAGCAGTACAACGGGAGGGCCCTATGAGCAGTTCTTC
>-|-|TRBJ1-2|TRBV19
CASSIAGTLDNYGYTF
TGTGCCAGTAGTATAGCGGGGACACTAGATAACTATGGCTACACCTTC
>-|-|TRBJ1-3|TRBV5-1
CASSPGTSGNTIYF
TGCGCCAGCAGCCCAGGGACCTCTGGAAACACCATATATTTT
>-|-|TRBJ2-1|TRBV6-5
CASSYSLSYNEQFF
TGTGCCAGCAGTTACTCCCTAAGCTACAATGAGCAGTTCTTC
>once|-|TRBJ2-1|TRBV5-1
CASSSGASSYNEQFF
TGCGCCAGCAGCTCGGGGGCTAGCTCCTACAATGAGCAGTTCTTC
>-|-|TRBJ1-1|TRBV11-3
CASSQGATNTEAFF
TGTGCCAGCAGCCAAGGGGCGACGAACACTGAAGCTTTCTTT
>once|-|TRBJ1-4|TRBV6-1
CASSDPRTGGEKLFF
TGTGCCAGCAGTGATCCCAGGACTGGGGGAGAAAAACTGTTTTTT
>-|-|TRBJ1-5|TRBV30
CAWSEGQGVESNQPQHF
TGTGCCTGGAGTGAGGGACAAGGTGTTGAGAGCAATCAGCCCCAGCATTTT
>-|TRBD1|TRBJ2-7|TRBV30
CAWRGTGGRYEQYF
TGTGCCTGGAGGGGGACAGGGGGCAGGTACGAGCAGTACTTC
>-|TRBD2|TRBJ2-3|TRBV30
CAWSESGRFIDTQYF
TGTGCCTGGAGTGAGAGCGGGAGGTTTATAGATACGCAGTATTTT
>-|-|TRBJ1-2|TRBV27
CASRGSGGPLYGYTF
TGTGCCAGCAGGGGCAGCGGGGGACCCTTGTATGGCTACACCTTC
>-|TRBD2|TRBJ2-1|TRBV29-1
CSGTGLASFSRYNEQFF
TGCAGCGGAACGGGACTAGCTTCTTTTTCTCGGTACAATGAGCAGTTCTTC
>-|-|TRBJ2-7|TRBV5-6
CASSLVGTPNTYEQYF
TGTGCCAGCAGCTTGGTTGGGACTCCAAATACCTACGAGCAGTACTTC
>-|TRBD2|TRBJ2-3|TRBV5-1
CASSLNGLAASPQYF
TGCGCCAGCAGCTTGAATGGGCTAGCGGCCTCACCGCAGTATTTT